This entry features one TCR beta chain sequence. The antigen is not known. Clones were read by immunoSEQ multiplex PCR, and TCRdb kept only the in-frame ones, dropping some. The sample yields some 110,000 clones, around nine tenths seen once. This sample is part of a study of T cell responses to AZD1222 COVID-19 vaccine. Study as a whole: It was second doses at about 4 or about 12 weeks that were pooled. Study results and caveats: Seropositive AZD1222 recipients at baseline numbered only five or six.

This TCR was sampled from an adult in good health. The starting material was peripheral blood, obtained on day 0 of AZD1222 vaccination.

CDR3 nucleotide sequence: TGTGCCAGCAGCTTAGATCTAAGTGACGAGCAGTACTTC. This codes for CASSLDLSDEQYF. The chain recombines TRBV11-3 with TRBJ2-7; D unresolved. The V gene's germline CDR1 is SGHNT and CDR2 YENEEA. Trimming shortened V by 0 bases and J by 5 bases, and 8 bases separated the two germline ends. The CDR3 spans 13 residues.